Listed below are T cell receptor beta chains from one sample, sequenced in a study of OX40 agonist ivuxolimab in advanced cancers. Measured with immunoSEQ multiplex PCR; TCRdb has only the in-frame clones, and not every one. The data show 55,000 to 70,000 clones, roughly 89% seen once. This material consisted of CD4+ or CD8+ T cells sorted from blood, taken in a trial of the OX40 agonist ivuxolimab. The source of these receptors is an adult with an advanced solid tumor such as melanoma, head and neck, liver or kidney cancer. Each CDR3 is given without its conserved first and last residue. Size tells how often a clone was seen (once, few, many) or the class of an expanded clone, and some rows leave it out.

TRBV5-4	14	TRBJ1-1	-	ASSSTGTGKSAEAF
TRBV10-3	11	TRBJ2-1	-	AIRMDRGNEQF
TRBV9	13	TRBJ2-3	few	ASSVGTGSADTQY
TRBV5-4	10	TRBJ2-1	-	ASSFLSNEQF
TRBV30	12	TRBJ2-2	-	AGGQGANTGELF
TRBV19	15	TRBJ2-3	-	ASSPLRPLEGTDTQY
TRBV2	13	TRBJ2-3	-	ASSDQGRGTDTQY
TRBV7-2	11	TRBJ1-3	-	ASGGGPGNTIY
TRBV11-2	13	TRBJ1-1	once	ASSPNPGTGTEAF
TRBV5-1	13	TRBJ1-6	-	ASSLGGSAASPLH
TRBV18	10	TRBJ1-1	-	ASSPPNTEAF
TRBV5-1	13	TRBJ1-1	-	ASSRRQGAYTEAF
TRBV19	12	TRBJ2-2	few	ASSQGLASGELF
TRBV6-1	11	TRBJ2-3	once	ASSEQGGDTQY
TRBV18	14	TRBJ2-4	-	ASSPLSELAKNIQY
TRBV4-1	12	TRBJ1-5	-	ASSQFGRDQPQH
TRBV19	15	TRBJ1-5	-	ASSIHGQAESNQPQH
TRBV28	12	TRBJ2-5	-	ASSFLGLQETQY
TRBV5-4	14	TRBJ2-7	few	ASSPGLAGGSYEQY
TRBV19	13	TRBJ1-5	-	ASSIGQAANQPQH
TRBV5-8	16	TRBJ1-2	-	ASSLGLNHWTGGDGYT
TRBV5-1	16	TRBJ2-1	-	ASSSLLAGGSSYNEQF